Listed below are T cell receptor beta chains from one sample, sequenced in a study of blood T cell repertoires in COVID-19. The method was immunoSEQ multiplex PCR; TCRdb's version includes in-frame clones alone and lacks a portion of them. The sample has 200,000 to 250,000 clones, less than 90% seen once. The material sequenced was PBMCs or T cells enriched from blood (not recorded which). These receptors originate from a middle-aged woman who had recovered from COVID-19. CDR3s include the opening cysteine and the closing phenylalanine or tryptophan. The D gene is left open where the match is weak. Size is omitted from some rows. Given values are once, few, many or a class for expanded clones.

J gene: TRBJ2-5; V gene: TRBV3-1/TRBV3-2; D gene: TRBD1; clone size: -; CDR3 DNA: TGTGCCAGCACCCCTTGGGGACAGAGTTTAGGGACCCAGTACTTC; CDR3 protein: CASTPWGQSLGTQYF
J gene: TRBJ1-4; V gene: TRBV28; D gene: TRBD1; clone size: -; CDR3 DNA: TGTGCCAGCAGTCCCGCCGGGACAGGGTATGAAAAACTGTTTTTT; CDR3 protein: CASSPAGTGYEKLFF
J gene: TRBJ1-1; V gene: TRBV5-4; D gene: -; clone size: -; CDR3 DNA: TGTGCCAGCAGCCAACCTGGCGGGTTGGCCACTGAAGCTTTCTTT; CDR3 protein: CASSQPGGLATEAFF
J gene: TRBJ2-3; V gene: TRBV19; D gene: -; clone size: -; CDR3 DNA: TGTGCCAGTAACCCGGGACACGGTTTCACAGATACGCAGTATTTT; CDR3 protein: CASNPGHGFTDTQYF
J gene: TRBJ2-3; V gene: TRBV6-2/TRBV6-3; D gene: -; clone size: -; CDR3 DNA: TGTGCCAGCAGTTACTCGGCGGGTTTTAGCGGCACAGATACGCAGTATTTT; CDR3 protein: CASSYSAGFSGTDTQYF
J gene: TRBJ2-5; V gene: TRBV7-7; D gene: -; clone size: -; CDR3 DNA: TGTGCCAGCAGCTCACAGGGAGAGACCCAGTACTTC; CDR3 protein: CASSSQGETQYF
J gene: TRBJ2-1; V gene: TRBV7-2; D gene: TRBD2; clone size: -; CDR3 DNA: TGTGCCAGCAGCTTAGACTTCCAGCGGGAGACTGAGCAGTTCTTC; CDR3 protein: CASSLDFQRETEQFF
J gene: TRBJ2-2; V gene: TRBV5-1; D gene: -; clone size: -; CDR3 DNA: TGCGCCAGCAGCTTGGTCGGGATTGACGGGGAGCTGTTTTTT; CDR3 protein: CASSLVGIDGELFF
J gene: TRBJ1-4; V gene: TRBV30; D gene: -; clone size: -; CDR3 DNA: TGTGGGGCGGGGGGTCGAAATGAAAAACTGTTTTTT; CDR3 protein: CGAGGRNEKLFF
J gene: TRBJ2-5; V gene: TRBV5-4; D gene: TRBD1; clone size: -; CDR3 DNA: TGTGCCAGCAGCCCGGGGACAGCGCAAGAGACCCAGTACTTC; CDR3 protein: CASSPGTAQETQYF
J gene: TRBJ1-5; V gene: TRBV11-2; D gene: -; clone size: -; CDR3 DNA: TGTGCCAGCAGCCCCACGGTGAATCAGCCCCAGCATTTT; CDR3 protein: CASSPTVNQPQHF
J gene: TRBJ2-3; V gene: TRBV11-2; D gene: TRBD2; clone size: -; CDR3 DNA: TGTGCCAGCAGCTTAATGGGCCTAGCGGGCACAGATACGCAGTATTTT; CDR3 protein: CASSLMGLAGTDTQYF
J gene: TRBJ2-1; V gene: TRBV6-5; D gene: TRBD2; clone size: -; CDR3 DNA: TGTGCCAGCAGTTCACTAGCGGGAGGGCCACTCGATGAGCAGTTCTTC; CDR3 protein: CASSSLAGGPLDEQFF
J gene: TRBJ1-2; V gene: TRBV10-3; D gene: TRBD1; clone size: -; CDR3 DNA: TGTGCTTCACGAGGGACAGGGGGCAACTATGGCTACACCTTC; CDR3 protein: CASRGTGGNYGYTF
J gene: TRBJ2-3; V gene: TRBV3-1/TRBV3-2; D gene: -; clone size: -; CDR3 DNA: TGTGCCAGCAGCCTCGTCGGGATAGAGGATACGCAGTATTTT; CDR3 protein: CASSLVGIEDTQYF
J gene: TRBJ2-1; V gene: TRBV7-9; D gene: TRBD2; clone size: few; CDR3 DNA: TGTGCCAGCAGCTTAGGTAGCGGGAGAGACAATGAGCAGTTCTTC; CDR3 protein: CASSLGSGRDNEQFF
J gene: TRBJ2-3; V gene: TRBV4-2; D gene: -; clone size: once; CDR3 DNA: TGTGCCAGCAGCCAAGTTCGAGGGGGAGACGGTTCAGATACGCAGTATTTT; CDR3 protein: CASSQVRGGDGSDTQYF
J gene: TRBJ1-5; V gene: TRBV28; D gene: -; clone size: -; CDR3 DNA: TGTGCCAGCAGTGCCCCCCTAGATCAGCCCCAGCATTTT; CDR3 protein: CASSAPLDQPQHF
J gene: TRBJ1-5; V gene: TRBV23-1; D gene: TRBD1; clone size: -; CDR3 DNA: TGCGCCAGCAGTCAATCGTGGGACAGGGGTGTTTGCAATCAGCCCCAGCATTTT; CDR3 protein: CASSQSWDRGVCNQPQHF
J gene: TRBJ1-1; V gene: TRBV3-1/TRBV3-2; D gene: -; clone size: -; CDR3 DNA: TGTGCCAGCAGCCAATCGGGGGGCGTCCCTGAAGCTTTCTTT; CDR3 protein: CASSQSGGVPEAFF
J gene: TRBJ2-3; V gene: TRBV29-1; D gene: TRBD1; clone size: -; CDR3 DNA: TGCAGCGTCCCGGGACAGGGGGTCTGGGATACGCAGTATTTT; CDR3 protein: CSVPGQGVWDTQYF
J gene: TRBJ1-2; V gene: TRBV30; D gene: -; clone size: -; CDR3 DNA: TGTGCCTGGAGCGCAAACATTAACTATGGCTACACCTTC; CDR3 protein: CAWSANINYGYTF
J gene: TRBJ2-2; V gene: TRBV24-1; D gene: TRBD1; clone size: -; CDR3 DNA: TGTGCCACCAGTGATCCCTTACAGGGGGCCTCCGGGGAGCTGTTTTTT; CDR3 protein: CATSDPLQGASGELFF
J gene: TRBJ2-7; V gene: TRBV5-1; D gene: TRBD1; clone size: -; CDR3 DNA: TGCGCCAGCAGCTCGGACCCGGGACAGGGAACCGAGCAGTACTTC; CDR3 protein: CASSSDPGQGTEQYF